These 18 T cell receptor beta chains originate from one sample sequenced in a study of identical twins (dated by TCRdb to about 2016). Libraries were prepared through 5' RACE. Reads for this sample came from an Illumina HiSeq 2000. TCRdb reanalyzed the raw reads on its own, using fastp at Q25 for trimming and MiXCR for clone calling, and kept in-frame beta chains. A single entry per CDR3 protein holds the most common genes and DNA from its merged rows. Present in this sample are under 350,000 distinct CDR3 sequences, more than 8% of which were seen just once. 5.5% to 9% of the sample rests with the top ten. The same sample was also studied in work on yellow fever vaccine responses in identical twins.

Material for sequencing was CD8+ T cells sorted from blood. These receptors were taken from a woman aged 18-29 years in good health.

This chain uses TRBV29-1 with TRBJ2-1; D perhaps matches TRBD2 (6 bases). V was clipped by 7 bases and J by 0 bases, with 13 bases between them. Germline V gives CDR1 SQVTM, CDR2 ANQGSEA. CDR3 size: 14 residues. The CDR3 protein is CSASGESSYNEQFF. The CDR3 DNA sequence: TGCAGCGCGTCGGGGGAGAGCTCCTACAATGAGCAGTTCTTC.

The table lists this clonotype with a few counts. The chain combines TRBV3-1 with TRBJ2-3; D possibly corresponds to TRBD1 (6 bases). CDR1 and CDR2 (germline): LGHDT, YNNKEL (reference sequence). The CDR3 runs to 15 residues. V shed 3 bases and J shed 6 bases, with 16 bases lying between them. CDR3 DNA sequence: TGTGCCAGCAGCCAGGGGGCACTTAACGTGGATACGCAGTATTTT. It specifies CASSQGALNVDTQYF.

This clonotype was seen more than once but under ten times. The chain joins TRBV6-5 to TRBJ2-3; TRBD1 matches 9 bases. Germline V gene lookup returns CDR1 MNHEY and CDR2 SVGAGI. Trimming cost V 0 bases and J 6 bases; bases outside gene matches: 10. The CDR3 is 17 residues long. CDR3: CASSYSFGGQGTDTQYF. The DNA for the CDR3 is TGTGCCAGCAGTTACTCGTTTGGGGGACAGGGTACCGATACGCAGTATTTT.

This clonotype occurred many times. The chain carries TRBV20-1 and TRBJ2-7; D gene unclear. Looked up from germline, CDR1 is DFQATT and CDR2 is SNEGSKA (reference sequence). The CDR3 is 15 residues long. V lost 4 bases to trimming and J lost 0 bases, with 16 bases between them. The CDR3 protein is CSAISDEEISYEQYF. In nucleotides, the CDR3 is TGCAGTGCTATCTCCGACGAAGAAATCTCCTACGAGCAGTACTTC.

In this sample, this clonotype turned up many times. The genes are TRBV11-3 and TRBJ2-7; a possible D gene is TRBD2 (5 bases). CDR3 size: 13 residues. Trimming pared 1 base from V and 5 bases from J, leaving 9 bases between. Germline CDR1 SGHNT, CDR2 YENEEA. CDR3 loop: CASSLVSGDEQYF. For the CDR3, the DNA is TGTGCCAGCAGCTTAGTCTCCGGGGACGAGCAGTACTTC.

This clonotype was seen a handful of times. The chain employs TRBV27 and TRBJ2-1; TRBD1 matches 10 bases. The CDR3 length is 17 residues. V lost 3 bases to trimming and J lost 3 bases; unmatched junction nucleotides: 8. Germline loops: CDR1 MNHEY, CDR2 SMNVEV (reference sequence). The CDR3 reads CASSLLTGQGGYNEQFF. In nucleotides, the CDR3 is TGTGCCAGCAGTTTGTTAACCGGACAGGGGGGCTACAATGAGCAGTTCTTC.

This clonotype was detected ten times or more. The chain is built from TRBV5-5 and TRBJ2-2; the match to TRBD2 covers 7 bases. Germline V gene data show CDR1 as SGHKS and CDR2 as YYEKEE (reference sequence). V trimming: 2 bases; J trimming: 7 bases; junction bases outside the gene matches: 2. The CDR3 loop spans 13 amino acids. CDR3 region: CASSFGLVGELFF. The CDR3 region has the DNA TGTGCCAGCAGCTTTGGACTAGTCGGGGAGCTGTTTTTT.

This clonotype has a handful of counts. This rearrangement joins TRBV4-3 to TRBJ2-5; D call uncertain. The CDR3 extends over 12 amino acids. Germline assignment: CDR1 LGHNA and CDR2 YSLEER. Trimming shortened V by 8 bases and J by 5 bases, and 12 bases separated the two germline ends. The CDR3 DNA is TGCGCCAGCTACCTCCTTACCGAGACCCAGTACTTC. Translated, it gives CASYLLTETQYF.

The rearrangement uses TRBV29-1 and TRBJ2-1, with D perhaps TRBD1 (6 bases). The CDR3 contains 14 residues. V was cut by 4 bases and J by 6 bases, with 16 bases left in between. Germline CDR1 is SQVTM and CDR2 is ANQGSEA. CDR3 amino acids: CSVVLWAGVNEQFF. DNA for the CDR3: TGCAGCGTTGTCCTGTGGGCAGGGGTCAATGAGCAGTTCTTC.

V usage is TRBV12-3 or TRBV12-4 and J usage is TRBJ1-2, with D possibly being TRBD1 (6 bases). V lost 10 bases, J lost 11 bases, and 17 bases lay in between. CDR3 length: 11 amino acids. The CDR3 here is CATSLGGFYTF. CDR3 DNA sequence: TGTGCCACCTCATTAGGGGGGTTTTACACCTTC.

The gene calls are TRBV11-2 and TRBJ1-2, with TRBD1 as a possible D gene (5 bases). This CDR3 contains 15 residues. Trimming removed 2 bases from V and 4 bases from J, with 14 bases in between. Germline V CDR1 and CDR2: SGHAT, FQNNGV. The CDR3 sequence: CASSLQTRGPYGYTF. For the CDR3, the DNA is TGTGCCAGCAGCTTACAAACAAGGGGCCCCTATGGCTACACCTTC.

In this sample, this clonotype turned up a few times. The chain is built from TRBV27 and TRBJ2-1; D unresolved. Germline assignment: CDR1 MNHEY and CDR2 SMNVEV (reference sequence). This CDR3 has 16 residues. The V and J ends lost 1 base and 4 bases respectively, with 14 bases between them. The CDR3 DNA is TGTGCCAGCAGTTTATTAGGTGGGGTCGCTTACAATGAGCAGTTCTTC. This codes for CASSLLGGVAYNEQFF.

Only a few counts were recorded for this clonotype. The V gene is TRBV20-1, the J gene TRBJ2-1; D is possibly TRBD2 (7 bases). The V end was cut by 4 bases, the J end by 10 bases, with 17 bases between. The CDR3 extends over 13 amino acids. Germline lookup yields CDR1 DFQATT and CDR2 SNEGSKA (reference sequence). In DNA form, the CDR3 reads TGCAGTGCTACCCTAGGCGGGGGCTGGGAGCAGTTCTTC. This codes for CSATLGGGWEQFF.

V is TRBV6-2 or TRBV6-3 and J is TRBJ2-2; D not resolved. This CDR3 contains 17 residues. The germline CDR1 and CDR2 sequences are MNHEY and SVGEGT. V lost 1 base, J lost 6 bases, and 18 bases lay in between. The CDR3 coding sequence is TGTGCCAGCAGTTACTATAGCCCCGCGGCGGAAGCCGGGGAGCTGTTTTTT. Translation: CASSYYSPAAEAGELFF.

Concerning this clonotype: Relative to the germline gene, one junction end is altered; a read error may explain this. CDR3 sequence reads: CCARDLWRGWDNEQFF. CDR3 nucleotides: TGCTGTGCTAGAGATCTCTGGCGGGGGTGGGACAATGAGCAGTTCTTC. The gene calls are TRBV20-1 and TRBJ2-1; 7 positions agree with TRBD2. In germline, CDR1 is DFQATT, CDR2 SNEGSKA (reference sequence). This CDR3 has 16 amino acids.

The chain links TRBV10-3 to TRBJ2-7; D gene unclear. Germline CDR1 and CDR2: ENHRY and SYGVKD. V was clipped by 1 base and J by 1 base, with 20 bases between them. This CDR3 region has 18 residues. The CDR3 region has the DNA TGTGCCATCAGTGAGTTAGCCGCAGTCGTGATTGGTTCCTACGAGCAGTACTTC. It yields the protein CAISELAAVVIGSYEQYF.

This clonotype was seen only once. This chain uses TRBV6-2 or TRBV6-3 with TRBJ2-7; 10 bases match TRBD2. The germline gives CDR1 MNHEY, CDR2 SVGEGT. The CDR3 is 16 amino acids. V lost 1 base, J lost 4 bases, and 7 bases stayed unmatched. The CDR3 reads CASSYLIGTSVYEQYF. The CDR3, as DNA: TGTGCCAGCAGTTACTTAATCGGGACTAGCGTTTACGAGCAGTACTTC.

This clonotype was seen more than once but under ten times. The V gene is TRBV20-1, the J gene TRBJ2-7; D tentatively fits TRBD1 or TRBD2 (5 bases each). The CDR3 is 13 residues long. Germline assignment: CDR1 DFQATT and CDR2 SNEGSKA (reference sequence). Trimming removed 0 bases at V and 4 bases at J, with 10 bases between. The chain's CDR3 is CSARDVREYEQYF. In nucleotides, the CDR3 is TGCAGTGCTAGAGACGTCAGGGAGTACGAGCAGTACTTC.